The 22 T cell receptor beta chains reported below all come from one sample, sequenced in a study of T cell responses to AZD1222 COVID-19 vaccine. Only in-frame clones appear in the TCRdb table, and some are missing; sequencing was by immunoSEQ multiplex PCR. Found here are 120,000 to 150,000 clones, 92% of them singletons; the top ten hold about 3%. The material was peripheral blood, obtained on day 0 of AZD1222 vaccination. These TCRs come from an adult in good health.

The chain links TRBV12-5 to TRBJ2-3, with 9 bases identical to TRBD2. CDR1 is LGHNT, CDR2 FRNRAP, per germline. Trimming removed 6 bases from V and 6 bases from J; junction bases left unmatched: 16. The CDR3 runs 17 residues. Here the CDR3 DNA reads TGTGCTAGTGGCCCGTCTGGAGCGGGAGGATCAGTGGATACGCAGTATTTT. It encodes CASGPSGAGGSVDTQYF.

This clone was recorded only once. The genes are TRBV24-1 and TRBJ2-5; the match to TRBD1 covers 8 bases. Germline CDR1 reads KGHDR; CDR2 reads SFDVKD. This CDR3 region has 13 residues. The junction had 0 bases not matched to a gene; V was cut back by 4 bases and J by 3 bases. This CDR3 is CATSETGEETQYF. In nucleotides, the CDR3 is TGTGCCACCAGTGAGACAGGGGAAGAGACCCAGTACTTC.

V gene TRBV14 combines with J gene TRBJ1-2, with TRBD1 as a possible D gene (6 bases). Per germline, CDR1 SGHDN and CDR2 FVKESK. The CDR3 is 11 residues long. The V gene lost 5 bases and the J gene lost 14 bases, with 15 bases spanning the gap. In nucleotides, the CDR3 is TGTGCCAGCAGCTACGCCGGGACATTAACCTTC. Its protein product is CASSYAGTLTF.

The sample holds one count of this clone. This CDR3 reads CASSESRPNEQFF. CDR3 bases: TGTGCCAGCAGTGAGTCGCGTCCGAATGAGCAGTTCTTC. The genes are TRBV2 and TRBJ2-1; D gene ambiguous. The CDR3 runs to 13 residues. CDR1 is SNHLY, CDR2 FYNNEI, per germline. Trimming left V 3 bases short and J 7 bases short, with 10 bases between.

This clone has only one observation. The V and J genes are TRBV11-2 and TRBJ2-1; TRBD2 matches 8 bases. Trimming at V came to 5 bases and at J to 0 bases, leaving 6 bases not matched to a gene. Germline V lookup: CDR1 SGHAT, CDR2 FQNNGV. The CDR3 consists of 16 residues. The DNA of the CDR3 is TGTGCCAGCAGCACTCTGAGCGGGAGCTCCTACAATGAGCAGTTCTTC. It is translated as CASSTLSGSSYNEQFF.

The chain employs TRBV9 and TRBJ1-2; 9 positions match TRBD1. The CDR3 runs to 16 residues. With 3 bases clipped from V and 4 bases from J, the junction kept 10 bases outside the gene matches. CDR1 and CDR2 from the germline V gene are SGDLS and YYNGEE. CDR3: CASSEAEDRGGYGYTF. The CDR3 DNA follows: TGTGCCAGCAGCGAAGCCGAGGACAGGGGAGGCTATGGCTACACCTTC.

This chain joins TRBV4-3 and TRBJ2-3; D is undetermined. CDR1 is LGHNA, CDR2 YSLEER, per germline. This CDR3 contains 13 residues. The germline V and J ends were trimmed by 4 bases and 5 bases, with 10 bases remaining between them. The CDR3 DNA is TGCGCCAGCAGCCTCCAGGTAGTAGATACGCAGTATTTT. This sequence encodes CASSLQVVDTQYF.

The chain joins TRBV9 to TRBJ1-1, with 8 bases fitting TRBD1. J was trimmed by 1 base and V by 3 bases; bases with no gene match: 2. The CDR3 loop spans 14 amino acids. The germline CDR1 and CDR2 sequences are SGDLS and YYNGEE. CDR3 amino acids: CASSAGQANTEAFF. CDR3 in DNA: TGTGCCAGCAGCGCGGGACAGGCGAACACTGAAGCTTTCTTT. The full variable domain, in which reference TRBV9 and TRBJ1-1 provide the parts outside the CDR3, is DSGVTQTPKHLITATGQRVTLRCSPRSGDLSVYWYQQSLDQGLQFLIQYYNGEERAKGNILERFSAQQFPDLHSELNLSSLELGDSALYFCASSAGQANTEAFFGQGTRLTVV.

This chain uses TRBV4-1 with TRBJ2-1; TRBD2 is a possible D gene (5 bases). Trimming took 1 base from V and 2 from J, leaving 15 bases between them. The CDR3 has 17 residues. The germline CDR1 and CDR2 sequences are MGHRA and YSYEKL. In nucleotides, the CDR3 is TGCGCCAGCAGCCAAGGCGTAGCACTAGTTACCTACAATGAGCAGTTCTTC. It codes for CASSQGVALVTYNEQFF.

This clone was detected only a few times. The chain employs TRBV2 and TRBJ2-7; D is unresolved. Trimming shortened V by 8 bases and J by 6 bases, and 11 bases separated the two germline ends. The length of the CDR3 is 11 residues. Germline CDR1 and CDR2: SNHLY and FYNNEI. The CDR3 reads CASLAEVEQYF. DNA of the CDR3: TGTGCCAGCTTGGCAGAGGTCGAGCAGTACTTC. The complete variable domain, with remaining parts taken from reference TRBV2 and TRBJ2-7, reads EPEVTQTPSHQVTQMGQEVILRCVPISNHLYFYWYRQILGQKVEFLVSFYNNEISEKSEIFDDQFSVERPDGSNFTLKIRSTKLEDSAMYFCASLAEVEQYFGPGTRLTVT.

The chain employs TRBV3-1 (or the pseudogene TRBV3-2) and TRBJ1-1; D might be TRBD1 (6 bases). V lost 4 bases and J 7 bases, leaving 13 bases between the germline ends. The CDR3 sequence is 13 residues long. Looked up from germline, CDR1 is LGHDT and CDR2 is YNNKEL (reference sequence). The CDR3 reads CASSPLQGGEAFF. CDR3 DNA sequence: TGTGCCAGCAGCCCTCTACAGGGAGGTGAAGCTTTCTTT.

This clone occurred a few times. The rearrangement uses TRBV7-9 and TRBJ1-2; D unclear. Trimming removed 0 bases at V and 3 bases at J, with 2 bases between. CDR1 is SEHNR, CDR2 FQNEAQ, per germline (reference sequence). The CDR3 length is 12 residues. The CDR3 here is CASSLADYGYTF. CDR3 DNA sequence: TGTGCCAGCAGCTTAGCAGACTATGGCTACACCTTC.

J is TRBJ2-7 and V is TRBV5-1, with TRBD1 identical over 11 bases. The ends lost 4 bases at V and 5 bases at J; junction bases unmatched: 5. The germline gives CDR1 SGHRS, CDR2 YFSETQ. The CDR3 loop spans 14 amino acids. CDR3 nucleotide sequence: TGCGCCAGCAGCCGGGGACAGGGGGGCGACGAGCAGTACTTC. Translation: CASSRGQGGDEQYF.

J is TRBJ2-3 and V is TRBV5-1; 9 positions agree with TRBD2. V lost 2 bases and J lost 0; bases outside the gene matches: 4. This CDR3 spans 16 amino acids. Germline CDR1 is SGHRS and CDR2 is YFSETQ. The CDR3 bases are TGCGCCAGCAGCTTTCGACTAGCGGAGAGCACAGATACGCAGTATTTT. Protein product: CASSFRLAESTDTQYF.

The chain has TRBV19 and TRBJ2-1; tentatively, D is TRBD2 (5 bases). The CDR3 length is 14 residues. V dropped 1 base and J dropped 6 bases, with 10 bases sitting between them. The germline V gene encodes CDR1 LNHDA and CDR2 SQIVND (reference sequence). For the CDR3, the DNA is TGTGCCAGTAGTATAGGGGCTAGCTCCAATGAGCAGTTCTTC. Its translation is CASSIGASSNEQFF.

The V call is TRBV9, the J call TRBJ1-3; 7 nucleotides line up with TRBD1. The CDR3 extends over 15 amino acids. CDR1 SGDLS and CDR2 YYNGEE come from the germline V gene. V gave up 3 bases and J gave up 1 base; unmatched junction bases: 4. In DNA form, the CDR3 reads TGTGCCAGCAGCGGACAGGGATATTCTGGAAACACCATATATTTT. Residues: CASSGQGYSGNTIYF.

The chain recombines TRBV6-6 with TRBJ1-5; D is ambiguous. Germline values: CDR1 MNHNY, CDR2 SVGAGI (reference sequence). This CDR3 contains 14 residues. The V end was cut by 6 bases, the J end by 0 bases, with 9 bases between. The CDR3: CASRPGNSNQPQHF. CDR3 sequence (DNA): TGTGCCAGCAGGCCCGGGAATAGCAATCAGCCCCAGCATTTT.

The genes are TRBV6-5 and TRBJ1-1; a weak D match, TRBD1 (6 bases). The CDR3 has 12 amino acids. Germline V gives CDR1 MNHEY, CDR2 SVGAGI. Between the trimmed V and J ends, which lost 2 bases and 8 bases, there was a span of 9 bases. Written as DNA, the CDR3 is TGTGCCAGCAGTTACATGGGGGCAGAAGCTTTCTTT. This translates into CASSYMGAEAFF.

V usage is TRBV5-4 and J usage is TRBJ2-1; D gene uncertain. CDR1 and CDR2 from the germline V gene are SGHNT and YYREEE (reference sequence). This CDR3 has 13 residues. The V gene lost 4 bases and the J gene lost 7 bases, with 12 bases spanning the gap. CDR3 nucleotide sequence: TGTGCCAGCAGCCCCGAGTCTGGGAATGAGCAGTTCTTC. Translated: CASSPESGNEQFF.

This chain connects TRBV12-3 or TRBV12-4 to TRBJ1-1; 11 positions agree with TRBD1. J lost 11 bases, V lost 7 bases, and 9 bases had no gene match. The CDR3 totals 13 residues. In DNA form, the CDR3 reads TGTGCCAGCACCCAAGGACAGGGGGCAGGTGCTTTCTTT. It yields the protein CASTQGQGAGAFF.

CDR3 region: CASSRGGTGELFF. CDR3 nucleotides: TGTGCCAGCAGTCGGGGTGGGACCGGGGAGCTGTTTTTT. The V call is TRBV6-5, the J call TRBJ2-2; D is possibly TRBD2 (5 bases). The V end was cut by 5 bases, the J end by 5 bases, with 9 bases between. Germline CDR1 reads MNHEY; CDR2 reads SVGAGI. The CDR3 spans 13 residues.

The chain uses TRBV4-1 and TRBJ1-2; D may be TRBD1 (5 bases). The germline V and J ends were trimmed by 4 bases and 7 bases, with 19 bases remaining between them. CDR3 length equals 15 residues. CDR1 is MGHRA, CDR2 YSYEKL, per germline. The CDR3 is CASSPNRGLLVGYTF. The CDR3 DNA reads TGCGCCAGCAGCCCAAACCGGGGACTTTTGGTTGGCTACACCTTC.